The 2 T cell receptor beta chains listed next were all sequenced from one sample in a study of blood T cell repertoires in COVID-19 (dated by TCRdb to 2020 to 2022). The library was generated by the immunoSEQ multiplex PCR assay. Drawn from immuneACCESS, this table holds only the in-frame rearrangements with V and J called that TCRdb kept. Clones are partly lost; checked studies trace under half to an unresolved V gene and leave the rest unexplained. The sample includes about 130,000 clones, with roughly 85% observed a single time. 25% to 30% of the sample is in the top ten clones. The material sequenced was peripheral blood. Receptor source: an elderly woman with acute or convalescent COVID-19.

This clone was counted between two and nine times. This chain connects TRBV29-1 to TRBJ1-1, with TRBD1 matching 7 bases. V was clipped by 5 bases and J by 0 bases; unmatched bases: 9. The CDR3 has 15 residues. Germline CDR1 and CDR2: SQVTM and ANQGSEA. The CDR3 sequence is CSVSGGWGMNTEAFF. The DNA of the CDR3 is TGCAGCGTTTCAGGGGGGTGGGGTATGAACACTGAAGCTTTCTTT. The whole variable domain, remainder taken from reference TRBV29-1 and TRBJ1-1, is SAVISQKPSRDICQRGTSLTIQCQVDSQVTMMFWYRQQPGQSLTLIATANQGSEATYESGFVIDKFPISRPNLTFSTLTVSNMSPEDSSIYLCSVSGGWGMNTEAFFGQGTRLTVV.

The chain combines TRBV10-2 with TRBJ1-6; D may be TRBD1 (6 bases). The length of the CDR3 is 14 residues. Trimming shortened V by 2 bases and J by 7 bases, and 9 bases separated the two germline ends. CDR1 and CDR2 (germline): WSHSY, SAAADI. The CDR3 nucleotides read TGCGCCAGCAGTGAGGGACAGTGGAATTCACCCCTCCACTTT. Amino acids: CASSEGQWNSPLHF.